The rows below give T cell receptor beta chains drawn from one sample of a study of shared clonotypes between healthy human individuals. Clones were sequenced by immunoSEQ multiplex PCR, and TCRdb holds only the in-frame ones, with some missing. The sample yields over a million clones, around 97% seen once. What was sequenced was naive CD4+ T cells sorted from blood. The receptors come from a man between 25 and 39 years old in good health. Both conserved end residues are part of each CDR3. Each record gives: V gene, J gene, clone size, D gene, CDR3 protein, CDR3 DNA. A D gene is named only where the DNA matches it firmly. Clone size is not always given. Where it is, it says once, few, many or a class for expanded clones.

TRBV5-5	TRBJ1-4	-	-	CASSPEDDRPVFGHEKLFF	TGTGCCAGCAGCCCCGAAGATGACAGGCCGGTGTTTGGGCATGAAAAACTGTTTTTT
TRBV30	TRBJ1-4	-	-	CAWKAGEKLFF	TGTGCCTGGAAGGCGGGCGAAAAACTGTTTTTT
TRBV9	TRBJ2-1	-	-	CASSVGQSYNEQFF	TGTGCCAGCAGCGTGGGGCAGTCCTACAATGAGCAGTTCTTC
TRBV15	TRBJ2-7	-	-	CATSRDRGGWGEQYF	TGTGCCACCAGCAGAGATCGAGGTGGATGGGGCGAGCAGTACTTC
TRBV25-1	TRBJ2-4	-	-	CASSQVNIQYF	TGTGCCAGCAGTCAGGTCAACATTCAGTACTTC
TRBV11-2	TRBJ2-3	-	-	CASSLRADTQYF	TGTGCCAGCAGCCTCAGGGCAGATACGCAGTATTTT
TRBV28	TRBJ2-1	-	-	CASSLGPSSYNEQFF	TGTGCCAGCAGTTTAGGCCCAAGCTCCTACAATGAGCAGTTCTTC
TRBV6-1	TRBJ2-3	-	-	CASRAGLITDTQYF	TGTGCCAGCAGGGCGGGACTTATCACAGATACGCAGTATTTT
TRBV6-6	TRBJ1-5	once	-	CASSYAGAGDQPQHF	TGTGCCAGCAGTTACGCAGGGGCGGGGGATCAGCCCCAGCATTTT
TRBV19	TRBJ2-1	-	TRBD2	CASSTQAGGRFF	TGTGCCAGTAGTACCCAGGCGGGGGGACGGTTCTTC
TRBV7-8	TRBJ2-3	-	-	CASSPIMGVGTQYF	TGTGCCAGCAGCCCTATCATGGGCGTTGGTACGCAGTATTTT
TRBV28	TRBJ1-1	once	-	CASSLSGVSTEAFF	TGTGCCAGCAGTTTATCAGGGGTGAGCACTGAAGCTTTCTTT